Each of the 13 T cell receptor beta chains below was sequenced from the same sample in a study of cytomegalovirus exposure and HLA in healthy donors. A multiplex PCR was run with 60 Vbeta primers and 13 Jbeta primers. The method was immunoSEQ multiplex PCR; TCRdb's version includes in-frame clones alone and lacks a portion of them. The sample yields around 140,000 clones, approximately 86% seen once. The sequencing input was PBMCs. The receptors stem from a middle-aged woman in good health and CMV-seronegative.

The CDR3 nucleotides are TGTGCCAGCAGATCCGTCGGGGGTCTAGCGTTATACAATGAGCAGTTCTTC. Its protein is CASRSVGGLALYNEQFF. The rearrangement joins TRBV28 to TRBJ2-1; a possible D gene is TRBD2 (6 bases). V was cut by 6 bases and J by 4 bases, with 22 bases left in between. In germline, CDR1 is MDHEN, CDR2 SYDVKM. This CDR3 is 17 amino acids long.

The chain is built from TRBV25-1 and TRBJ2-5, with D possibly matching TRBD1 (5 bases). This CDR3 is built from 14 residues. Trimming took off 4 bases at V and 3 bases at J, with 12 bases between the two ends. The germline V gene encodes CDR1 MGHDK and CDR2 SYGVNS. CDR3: CASSGAGREETQYF. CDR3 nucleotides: TGTGCCAGCAGTGGGGCTGGCAGGGAAGAGACCCAGTACTTC.

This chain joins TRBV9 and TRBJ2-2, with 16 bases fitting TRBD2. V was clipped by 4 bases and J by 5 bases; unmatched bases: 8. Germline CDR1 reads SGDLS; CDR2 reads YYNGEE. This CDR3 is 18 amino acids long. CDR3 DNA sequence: TGTGCCAGCAGCAAGGGACTAGCGGGAGGGCCAGTAACCGGGGAGCTGTTTTTT. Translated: CASSKGLAGGPVTGELFF.

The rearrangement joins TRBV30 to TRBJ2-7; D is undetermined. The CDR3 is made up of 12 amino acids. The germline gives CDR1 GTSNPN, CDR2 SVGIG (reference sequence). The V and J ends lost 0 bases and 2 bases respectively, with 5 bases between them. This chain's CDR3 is CAWSVRAYEQYF. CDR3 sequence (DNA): TGTGCCTGGAGTGTACGAGCCTACGAGCAGTACTTC.

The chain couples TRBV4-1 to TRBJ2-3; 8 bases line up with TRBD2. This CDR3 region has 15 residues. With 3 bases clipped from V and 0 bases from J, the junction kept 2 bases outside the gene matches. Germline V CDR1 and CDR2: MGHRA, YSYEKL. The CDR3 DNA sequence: TGCGCCAGCAGCCAGGCTAGCGGGAGCACAGATACGCAGTATTTT. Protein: CASSQASGSTDTQYF.

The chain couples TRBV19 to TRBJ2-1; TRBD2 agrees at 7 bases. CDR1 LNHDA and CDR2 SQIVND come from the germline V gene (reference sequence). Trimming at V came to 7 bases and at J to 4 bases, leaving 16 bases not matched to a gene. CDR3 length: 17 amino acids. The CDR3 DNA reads TGTGCCAGTACTTTGGGCTGGGGGTCTAGCGGATACAATGAGCAGTTCTTC. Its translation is CASTLGWGSSGYNEQFF.

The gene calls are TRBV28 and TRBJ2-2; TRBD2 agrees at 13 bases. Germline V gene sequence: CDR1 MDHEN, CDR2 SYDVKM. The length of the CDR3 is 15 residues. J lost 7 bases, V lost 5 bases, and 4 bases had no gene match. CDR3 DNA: TGTGCCAGCAGTACTAGCGGGAGGGCCGTCGGGGAGCTGTTTTTT. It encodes CASSTSGRAVGELFF. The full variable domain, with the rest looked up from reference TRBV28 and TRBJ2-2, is DVKVTQSSRYLVKRTGEKVFLECVQDMDHENMFWYRQDPGLGLRLIYFSYDVKMKEKGDIPEGYSVSREKKERFSLILESASTNQTSMYLCASSTSGRAVGELFFGEGSRLTVL.

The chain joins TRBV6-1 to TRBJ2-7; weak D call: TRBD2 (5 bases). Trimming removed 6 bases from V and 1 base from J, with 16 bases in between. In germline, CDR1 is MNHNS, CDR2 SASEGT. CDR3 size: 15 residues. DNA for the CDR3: TGTGCCAGCAGGGCGGGCCTAGCAGGTTCCTACGAGCAGTACTTC. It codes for CASRAGLAGSYEQYF.

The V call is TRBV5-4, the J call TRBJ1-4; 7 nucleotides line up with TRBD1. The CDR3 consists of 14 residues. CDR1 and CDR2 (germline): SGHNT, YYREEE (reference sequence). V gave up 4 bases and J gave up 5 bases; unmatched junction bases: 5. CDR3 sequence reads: CASSPGTANEKLFF. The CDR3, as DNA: TGTGCCAGCAGCCCGGGGACAGCAAATGAAAAACTGTTTTTT. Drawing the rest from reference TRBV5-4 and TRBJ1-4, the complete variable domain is ETGVTQSPTHLIKTRGQQVTLRCSSQSGHNTVSWYQQALGQGPQFIFQYYREEENGRGNFPPRFSGLQFPNYSSELNVNALELDDSALYLCASSPGTANEKLFFGSGTQLSVL.

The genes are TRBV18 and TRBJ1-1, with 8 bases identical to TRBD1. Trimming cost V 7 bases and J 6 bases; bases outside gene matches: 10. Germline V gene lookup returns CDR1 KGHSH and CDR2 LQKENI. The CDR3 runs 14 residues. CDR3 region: CASLVSQGASEAFF. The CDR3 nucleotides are TGTGCCAGCTTGGTGAGTCAGGGGGCCTCTGAAGCTTTCTTT.

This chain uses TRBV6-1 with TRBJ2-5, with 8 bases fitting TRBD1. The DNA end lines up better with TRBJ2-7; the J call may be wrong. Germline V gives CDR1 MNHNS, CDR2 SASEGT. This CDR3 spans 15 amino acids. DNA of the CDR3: TGTGCCAGCAGTGATATTGGACAGGGTCGGAACGAGCAGTACTTC. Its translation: CASSDIGQGRNEQYF.

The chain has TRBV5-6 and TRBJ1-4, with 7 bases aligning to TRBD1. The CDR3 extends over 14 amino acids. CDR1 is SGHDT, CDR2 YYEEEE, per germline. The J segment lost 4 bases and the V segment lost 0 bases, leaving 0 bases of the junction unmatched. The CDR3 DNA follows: TGTGCCAGCAGCTTGGACAGGGGTAATGAAAAACTGTTTTTT. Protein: CASSLDRGNEKLFF. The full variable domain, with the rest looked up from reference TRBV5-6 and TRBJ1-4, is DAGVTQSPTHLIKTRGQQVTLRCSPKSGHDTVSWYQQALGQGPQFIFQYYEEEERQRGNFPDRFSGHQFPNYSSELNVNALLLGDSALYLCASSLDRGNEKLFFGSGTQLSVL.

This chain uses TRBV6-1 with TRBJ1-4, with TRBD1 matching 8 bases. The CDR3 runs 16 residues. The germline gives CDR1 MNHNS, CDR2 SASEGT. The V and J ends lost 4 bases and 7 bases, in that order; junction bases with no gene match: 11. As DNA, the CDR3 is TGTGCCAGCAGTGTCGTGATCAGGGGGCCGGGTGAAAAACTGTTTTTT. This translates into CASSVVIRGPGEKLFF.